Below, one T cell receptor beta chain is given with its context. Antigen unknown. TCRdb's copy holds only in-frame clones and misses some; the assay was immunoSEQ multiplex PCR. This table has some 130,000 clones, approximately 94% appearing once. The data stem from a study of T cell responses to AZD1222 COVID-19 vaccine. Findings and caveats of the study: Targeting of unmutated variant regions was reportedly seen in nearly half of spike-specific TCRs.

The CDR3 has 15 amino acids. V was clipped by 4 bases and J by 3 bases; unmatched bases: 5. Germline lookup yields CDR1 SGHAT and CDR2 FQDESV (reference sequence). This chain joins TRBV11-1 and TRBJ2-7, with TRBD2 identical over 11 bases. This specimen was peripheral blood, taken on day 0 of AZD1222 vaccination. The sequence derives from an adult in good health. CDR3 sequence (DNA): TGTGCCAGCAGCTCGCCGGGACTAGCGGTCTACGAGCAGTACTTC. Translation gives CASSSPGLAVYEQYF.